Reported below is one TCR beta chain. The data were taken from a study of T cell changes during pregnancy in multiple sclerosis. Sequenced by immunoSEQ multiplex PCR; TCRdb stores in-frame clones only, minus some. The table shows tens of thousands of clones, with 70% to 90% occurring only once. Germline V gene lookup returns CDR1 MGHRA and CDR2 YSYEKL. The V gene end was trimmed by 1 base and the J gene end by 3 bases; junction bases not matched to a gene: 6. The CDR3 sequence is 15 residues long. The chain carries TRBV4-1 and TRBJ2-7, with 7 nucleotides matching TRBD2. Sequenced material: CD8+ T cells from peripheral blood mononuclear cells, taken in the second trimester of pregnancy. This receptor was taken from a female donor in good health, enrolled as a control in a pregnancy study. The CDR3 nucleotides are TGCGCCAGCAGCCAAGGGGGCGGGAGTAACTACGAGCAGTACTTC. It is translated as CASSQGGGSNYEQYF.